These 22 T cell receptor beta chains came from one sample sequenced in a study of T and B cells in COVID-19 patients. Each TRB amplification used roughly 250-550 ng of genomic DNA from blood. TRB rearrangements were amplified by multiplex PCR with BIOMED2 TRB-A/B primers. MiXCR, applied by TCRdb to the multiplex PCR reads, yields one record per CDR3 protein. Here the sample spans about 5,100 distinct CDR3 sequences, roughly a quarter being singletons. The sequenced sample was blood. The origin of the receptors is a human donor with active COVID-19.

This clonotype was observed a handful of times. This chain uses TRBV5-6 with TRBJ2-1; 10 bases line up with TRBD2. Germline values: CDR1 SGHDT, CDR2 YYEEEE. CDR3 length: 17 residues. V lost 6 bases, J lost 6 bases, and 15 bases stayed unmatched. The CDR3 loop reads CASTTGGGAGGPNEQFF. The DNA for the CDR3 is TGTGCCAGCACCACGGGGGGGGGAGCGGGGGGGCCCAATGAGCAGTTCTTC. The full variable domain, in which reference TRBV5-6 and TRBJ2-1 provide the parts outside the CDR3, is DAGVTQSPTHLIKTRGQQVTLRCSPKSGHDTVSWYQQALGQGPQFIFQYYEEEERQRGNFPDRFSGHQFPNYSSELNVNALLLGDSALYLCASTTGGGAGGPNEQFFGPGTRLTVL.

The CDR3 is CASSYTGGGYTF. CDR3 nucleotide sequence: TGTGCCAGCAGTTATACAGGGGGGGGCTACACCTTC. The J gene is TRBJ1-2, the V gene TRBV6-6; 8 bases are shared with TRBD1. Germline CDR1 reads MNHNY; CDR2 reads SVGAGI (reference sequence). Unmatched junction bases numbered 2, after V lost 3 bases and J lost 8 bases. The CDR3 sequence is 12 residues long.

The J gene is TRBJ1-2, the V gene TRBV6-2 or TRBV6-3; D perhaps matches TRBD1 (6 bases). The CDR3 is 13 amino acids. Germline assignment: CDR1 MNHEY and CDR2 SVGEGT. The ends were cut back, 5 bases at V and 2 bases at J, with 9 bases in the middle. In DNA, the CDR3 is TGTGCCAGCAGTAGTACAGGGAACTATGGCTACACCTTC. Translating it yields CASSSTGNYGYTF.

The rearrangement links TRBV5-4 to TRBJ2-7; 10 nucleotides line up with TRBD2. This CDR3 contains 17 residues. With 7 bases clipped from V and 5 bases from J, the junction kept 18 bases outside the gene matches. From germline, CDR1 is SGHNT and CDR2 YYREEE (reference sequence). In nucleotides, the CDR3 is TGTGCCAGCCGTACTAGCGGGGCCGCGGCGCACGTGGACGAGCAGTACTTC. Translation gives CASRTSGAAAHVDEQYF.

This clonotype was counted once. A much bigger clone sits one base away, suggesting this may be a read error. The V and J genes are TRBV15 and TRBJ2-7, with D unresolved. The CDR3 spans 13 residues. Germline values: CDR1 LNHNV, CDR2 YYDKDF (reference sequence). With 5 bases removed from V and 2 bases from J, the gap between germline ends came to 10 bases. CDR3 bases: TGTGCCACCAGCGACGGAGCTGCCTACGAGCAGTACTTC. It translates to CATSDGAAYEQYF.

The chain couples TRBV27 to TRBJ1-2; D gene unclear. The CDR3 spans 14 residues. Trimming took off 2 bases at V and 1 base at J, with 8 bases between the two ends. Germline loops: CDR1 MNHEY, CDR2 SMNVEV (reference sequence). The DNA for the CDR3 is TGTGCCAGCAGTTTAAAGGTGTTTAACTATGGCTACACCTTC. Translated: CASSLKVFNYGYTF.

The chain employs TRBV5-1 and TRBJ2-1, with D possibly matching TRBD2 (5 bases). The CDR3 is 15 residues long. V dropped 2 bases and J dropped 0 bases, with 9 bases sitting between them. Germline-derived CDR1 and CDR2 are SGHRS and YFSETQ. CDR3 sequence: CASSLAATSYNEQFF. CDR3 DNA: TGCGCCAGCAGCTTAGCGGCCACCTCCTACAATGAGCAGTTCTTC.

This clonotype is termed medium-sized. The rearrangement joins TRBV5-5 to TRBJ1-2; no clear D. Trimming shortened V by 2 bases and J by 1 base, and 9 bases separated the two germline ends. Germline CDR1 and CDR2: SGHKS and YYEKEE (reference sequence). This CDR3 is 14 amino acids long. Here the CDR3 reads CASSFTGLNYGYTF. CDR3 bases: TGTGCCAGCAGCTTTACTGGACTTAACTATGGCTACACCTTC. Drawing the rest from reference TRBV5-5 and TRBJ1-2, the complete variable domain is DAGVTQSPTHLIKTRGQQVTLRCSPISGHKSVSWYQQVLGQGPQFIFQYYEKEERGRGNFPDRFSARQFPNYSSELNVNALLLGDSALYLCASSFTGLNYGYTFGSGTRLTVV.

This clonotype ranks as medium-sized (0.01 to 0.1%). The rearrangement uses TRBV4-3 and TRBJ2-7; 8 nucleotides match TRBD1. This CDR3 has 13 residues. Germline V CDR1 and CDR2: LGHNA, YSLEER. Germline trimming cut 2 bases from V and 7 bases from J; bases unmatched to any gene: 4. CDR3 sequence: CASSQRTGREQYF. The CDR3, as DNA: TGCGCCAGCAGCCAACGGACAGGGAGAGAGCAGTACTTC.

In its sample, this clonotype is medium-sized. The chain is built from TRBV27 and TRBJ2-5; the D gene is possibly TRBD2 (6 bases). Germline CDR1 and CDR2: MNHEY and SMNVEV (reference sequence). This CDR3 has 13 amino acids. V gave up 3 bases and J gave up 5 bases, with 10 bases separating them. The CDR3 is CASSLEGGETQYF. CDR3 coding DNA: TGTGCCAGCAGTTTGGAGGGTGGGGAGACCCAGTACTTC.

The chain is built from TRBV7-9 and TRBJ2-1, with D hard to call. The CDR3 is made up of 13 amino acids. Germline V CDR1 and CDR2: SEHNR, FQNEAQ (reference sequence). Trimming removed 2 bases at V and 8 bases at J, with 10 bases between. The CDR3 loop is CASSLNSLDEQFF. CDR3 coding DNA: TGTGCCAGCAGCTTAAATAGCTTGGATGAGCAGTTCTTC.

By sample fraction, this clonotype is medium-sized. The V and J genes are TRBV6-1 and TRBJ2-2; tentative D call: TRBD1 (6 bases). Germline CDR1 and CDR2: MNHNS and SASEGT. This CDR3 has 16 amino acids. The V and J ends lost 5 bases and 2 bases respectively, with 15 bases between them. Here the CDR3 reads CASSLWSGDNTGELFF. In nucleotides, the CDR3 is TGTGCCAGCAGTCTATGGTCAGGGGACAACACCGGGGAGCTGTTTTTT.

The chain carries TRBV7-6 and TRBJ2-1, with 9 nucleotides matching TRBD1. This CDR3 comprises 16 residues. Germline values: CDR1 SGHVS, CDR2 FNYEAQ. J was trimmed by 7 bases and V by 5 bases; bases with no gene match: 12. The CDR3 DNA sequence: TGTGCCAGCAGCCCCTCCGGACAGGGGATGAGGAATGAGCAGTTCTTC. The encoded protein is CASSPSGQGMRNEQFF. Together with reference TRBV7-6 and TRBJ2-1, the CDR3 gives the full variable domain: GAGVSQSPRYKVTKRGQDVALRCDPISGHVSLYWYRQALGQGPEFLTYFNYEAQQDKSGLPNDRFSAERPEGSISTLTIQRTEQRDSAMYRCASSPSGQGMRNEQFFGPGTRLTVL.

A word on this clonotype: Given a much more abundant clone one base away, this may be a read error. The chain is built from TRBV27 and TRBJ2-3; TRBD2 agrees at 9 bases. The V and J ends lost 2 bases and 5 bases, in that order; junction bases with no gene match: 5. The CDR3 is made up of 15 amino acids. The germline V gene encodes CDR1 MNHEY and CDR2 SMNVEV (reference sequence). The CDR3 loop reads CASSLGRGGGDTQYF. Here the CDR3 DNA reads TGTGCCAGCAGTTTAGGGCGGGGGGGCGGAGATACGCAGTATTTT.

A few counts support this clonotype. V and J are TRBV7-3 and TRBJ2-1; TRBD2 is a possible D gene (6 bases). CDR3 length: 15 amino acids. Trimming took 1 base from V and 7 from J, leaving 14 bases between them. Germline V gives CDR1 SGHTA, CDR2 FQGTGA. CDR3 amino acids: CASSLNGRGGNEQFF. For the CDR3, the DNA is TGTGCCAGCAGCTTAAACGGGAGAGGCGGTAATGAGCAGTTCTTC.

In its sample, this clonotype ranks as medium-sized (0.01 to 0.1%). The chain has TRBV15 and TRBJ2-1; TRBD2 matches 12 bases. Germline CDR1 reads LNHNV; CDR2 reads YYDKDF (reference sequence). Trimming removed 2 bases from V and 4 bases from J; junction bases left unmatched: 6. The CDR3 is 17 amino acids. CDR3 in amino acids: CATSRTGLAGSYNEQFF. CDR3 sequence (DNA): TGTGCCACCAGCAGAACCGGACTAGCGGGATCATACAATGAGCAGTTCTTC.

In this sample, this clonotype is medium-sized. The chain is built from TRBV19 and TRBJ2-2; 9 nucleotides line up with TRBD1. CDR3 size: 16 residues. V lost 3 bases, J lost 5 bases, and 7 bases stayed unmatched. CDR1 and CDR2 (germline): LNHDA, SQIVND (reference sequence). The CDR3 DNA sequence: TGTGCCAGTAGTATTGGGGACAGGGTGGGGACCGGGGAGCTGTTTTTT. As protein: CASSIGDRVGTGELFF. Supplemented by reference TRBV19 and TRBJ2-2, the full variable domain reads DGGITQSPKYLFRKEGQNVTLSCEQNLNHDAMYWYRQDPGQGLRLIYYSQIVNDFQKGDIAEGYSVSREKKESFPLTVTSAQKNPTAFYLCASSIGDRVGTGELFFGEGSRLTVL.

The chain has TRBV20-1 and TRBJ2-1, with D uncertain. CDR3 size: 13 residues. V lost 6 bases and J 8 bases, leaving 17 bases between the germline ends. Germline V gene data show CDR1 as DFQATT and CDR2 as SNEGSKA (reference sequence). DNA for the CDR3: TGCAGTGCACCCAGCACCGTTCAGCATGAGCAGTTCTTC. Translating gives CSAPSTVQHEQFF.

In this sample, this clonotype turned up a few times. The rearrangement joins TRBV6-2 or TRBV6-3 to TRBJ1-1, with D perhaps matching TRBD1 (5 bases). This CDR3 comprises 13 residues. Germline V CDR1 and CDR2: MNHEY, SVGEGT. Trimming cost V 2 bases and J 2 bases, with 6 bases left between them. CDR3 nucleotides: TGTGCCAGCAGTTACCGGGACAACACTGAAGCTTTCTTT. It translates to CASSYRDNTEAFF.

This clonotype counts as medium-sized (0.01 to 0.1%). The V and J genes are TRBV6-1 and TRBJ1-3; D remains ambiguous. Trimming stripped 2 bases from V and 3 bases from J, with 14 bases between. This CDR3 region has 16 residues. Germline V CDR1 and CDR2: MNHNS, SASEGT. DNA of the CDR3: TGTGCCAGCAGTGAATATATCGGATCTATTGGAAACACCATATATTTT. It translates to CASSEYIGSIGNTIYF.

The chain employs TRBV11-2 and TRBJ1-6, with unresolved D. This CDR3 region has 13 residues. V was cut by 1 base and J by 6 bases, with 4 bases left in between. Germline V CDR1 and CDR2: SGHAT, FQNNGV. The CDR3 protein is CASSLVLNSPLHF. CDR3 nucleotide sequence: TGTGCCAGCAGCTTAGTCCTTAATTCACCCCTCCACTTT.

The chain joins TRBV10-3 to TRBJ1-2, with 11 bases lining up with TRBD1. The CDR3 has 15 amino acids. Germline V gives CDR1 ENHRY, CDR2 SYGVKD. J lost 3 bases, V lost 3 bases, and 3 bases had no gene match. The CDR3: CAISDPGQGDYGYTF. For the CDR3, the DNA is TGTGCCATCAGTGACCCGGGACAGGGGGACTATGGCTACACCTTC.